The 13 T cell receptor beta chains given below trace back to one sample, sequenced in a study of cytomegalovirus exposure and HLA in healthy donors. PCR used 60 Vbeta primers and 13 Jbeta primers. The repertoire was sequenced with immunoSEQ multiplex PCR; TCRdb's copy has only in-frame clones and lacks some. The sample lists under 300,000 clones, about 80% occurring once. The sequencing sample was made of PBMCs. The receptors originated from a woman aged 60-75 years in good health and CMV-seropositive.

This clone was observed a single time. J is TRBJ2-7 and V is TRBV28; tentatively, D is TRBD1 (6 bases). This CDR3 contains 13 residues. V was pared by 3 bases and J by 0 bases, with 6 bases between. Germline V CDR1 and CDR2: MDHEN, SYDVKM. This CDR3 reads CASSLTGSYEQYF. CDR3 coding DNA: TGTGCCAGCAGTTTGACAGGCTCCTACGAGCAGTACTTC.

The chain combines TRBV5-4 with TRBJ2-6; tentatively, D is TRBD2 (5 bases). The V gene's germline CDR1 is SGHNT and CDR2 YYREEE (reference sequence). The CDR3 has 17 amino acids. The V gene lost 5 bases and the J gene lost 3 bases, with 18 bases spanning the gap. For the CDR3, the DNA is TGTGCCAGCAGGCCCACCCTCGGGGTCAGTGGGGCCAACGTCCTGACTTTC. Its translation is CASRPTLGVSGANVLTF. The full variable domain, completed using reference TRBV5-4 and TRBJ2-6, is ETGVTQSPTHLIKTRGQQVTLRCSSQSGHNTVSWYQQALGQGPQFIFQYYREEENGRGNFPPRFSGLQFPNYSSELNVNALELDDSALYLCASRPTLGVSGANVLTFGAGSRLTVL.

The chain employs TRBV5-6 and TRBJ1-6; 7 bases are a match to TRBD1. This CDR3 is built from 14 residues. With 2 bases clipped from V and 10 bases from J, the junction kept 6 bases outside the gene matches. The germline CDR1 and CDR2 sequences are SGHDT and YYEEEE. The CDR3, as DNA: TGTGCCAGCAGCTTACAGGGGCCTATCTCACCCCTCCACTTT. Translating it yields CASSLQGPISPLHF.

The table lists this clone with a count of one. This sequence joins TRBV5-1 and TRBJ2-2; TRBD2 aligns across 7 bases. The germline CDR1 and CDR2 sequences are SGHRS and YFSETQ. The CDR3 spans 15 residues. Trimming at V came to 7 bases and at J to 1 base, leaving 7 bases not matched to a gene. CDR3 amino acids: CASGVGGMNTGELFF. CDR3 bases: TGCGCCAGCGGCGTGGGAGGGATGAACACCGGGGAGCTGTTTTTT. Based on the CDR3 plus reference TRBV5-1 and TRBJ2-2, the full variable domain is KAGVTQTPRYLIKTRGQQVTLSCSPISGHRSVSWYQQTPGQGLQFLFEYFSETQRNKGNFPGRFSGRQFSNSRSEMNVSTLELGDSALYLCASGVGGMNTGELFFGEGSRLTVL.

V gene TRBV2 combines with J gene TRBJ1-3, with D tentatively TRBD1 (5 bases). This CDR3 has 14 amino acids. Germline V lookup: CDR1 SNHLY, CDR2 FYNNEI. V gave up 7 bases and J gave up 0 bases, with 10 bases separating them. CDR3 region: CASKWGSSGNTIYF. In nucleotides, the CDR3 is TGTGCCAGCAAATGGGGCAGCTCTGGAAACACCATATATTTT. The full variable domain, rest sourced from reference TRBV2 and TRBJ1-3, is EPEVTQTPSHQVTQMGQEVILRCVPISNHLYFYWYRQILGQKVEFLVSFYNNEISEKSEIFDDQFSVERPDGSNFTLKIRSTKLEDSAMYFCASKWGSSGNTIYFGEGSWLTVV.

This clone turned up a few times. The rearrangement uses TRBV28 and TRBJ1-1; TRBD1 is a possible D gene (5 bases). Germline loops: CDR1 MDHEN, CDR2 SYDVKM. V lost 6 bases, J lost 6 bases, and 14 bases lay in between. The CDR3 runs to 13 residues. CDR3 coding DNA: TGTGCCAGCAGGATCCAGGGTTTGGCTGAAGCTTTCTTT. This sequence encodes CASRIQGLAEAFF.

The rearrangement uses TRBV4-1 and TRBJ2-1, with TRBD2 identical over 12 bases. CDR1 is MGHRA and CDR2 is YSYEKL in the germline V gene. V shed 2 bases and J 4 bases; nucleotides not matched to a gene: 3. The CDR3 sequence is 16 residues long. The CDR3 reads CASSQPLAGGYNEQFF. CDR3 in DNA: TGCGCCAGCAGCCAACCACTAGCGGGAGGTTACAATGAGCAGTTCTTC.

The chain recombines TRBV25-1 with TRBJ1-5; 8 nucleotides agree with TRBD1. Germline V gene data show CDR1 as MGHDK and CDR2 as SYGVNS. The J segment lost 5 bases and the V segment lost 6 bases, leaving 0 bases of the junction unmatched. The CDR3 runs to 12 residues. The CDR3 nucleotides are TGTGCCAGCAGACAGGGGGATCAGCCCCAGCATTTT. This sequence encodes CASRQGDQPQHF.

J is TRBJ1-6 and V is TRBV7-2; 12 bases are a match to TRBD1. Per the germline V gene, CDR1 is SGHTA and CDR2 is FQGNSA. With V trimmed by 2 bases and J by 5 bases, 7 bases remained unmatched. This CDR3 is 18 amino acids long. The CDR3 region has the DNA TGTGCCAGCAGCTTACTCTGGGGACAGGGGGCGAATAATTCACCCCTCCACTTT. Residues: CASSLLWGQGANNSPLHF.

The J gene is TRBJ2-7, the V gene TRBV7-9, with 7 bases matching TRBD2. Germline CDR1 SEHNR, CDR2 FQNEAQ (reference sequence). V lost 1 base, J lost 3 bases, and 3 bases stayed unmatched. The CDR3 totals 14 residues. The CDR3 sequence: CASSLGGEGYEQYF. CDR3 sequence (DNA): TGTGCCAGCAGCTTAGGGGGGGAGGGCTACGAGCAGTACTTC.

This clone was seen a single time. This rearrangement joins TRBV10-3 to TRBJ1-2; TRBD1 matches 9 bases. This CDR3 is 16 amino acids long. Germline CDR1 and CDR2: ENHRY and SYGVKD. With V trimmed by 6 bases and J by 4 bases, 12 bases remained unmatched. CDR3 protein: CAIRPTGGAGGYGYTF. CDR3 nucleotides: TGTGCCATCAGGCCTACAGGGGGCGCCGGGGGCTATGGCTACACCTTC.

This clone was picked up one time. CDR3 DNA: TGTGCCAGCTCAATTTCCGGGATTAATGAAAAACTGTTTTTT. Residues: CASSISGINEKLFF. The chain employs TRBV18 and TRBJ1-4; D gene unclear. CDR3 length: 14 residues. Germline V gene lookup returns CDR1 KGHSH and CDR2 LQKENI. Trimming took 5 bases from V and 4 from J, leaving 11 bases between them.

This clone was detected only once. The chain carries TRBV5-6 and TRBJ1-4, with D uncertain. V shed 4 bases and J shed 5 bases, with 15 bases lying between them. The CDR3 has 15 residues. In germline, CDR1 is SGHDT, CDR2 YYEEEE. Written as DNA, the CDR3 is TGTGCCAGCAGCGTAGCCATGGATGCGAATGAAAAACTGTTTTTT. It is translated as CASSVAMDANEKLFF.